This T cell receptor beta chain was sequenced during a study of cytomegalovirus exposure and HLA in healthy donors. General study findings and limits: The study put 150 or so TCR beta chains on its list as cytomegalovirus-associated. The dataset shows that most TCR sequences were rare, while some public TCRs occurred in many donors.

PCR used 60 Vbeta primers and 13 Jbeta primers. Only in-frame clones appear in the TCRdb table, and some are missing; sequencing was by immunoSEQ multiplex PCR. The table includes 200,000 or so clones, roughly 84% detected once. Note on this clone: What it binds is not known.

Germline CDR1 and CDR2: MNHNS and SASEGT. V was pared by 4 bases and J by 5 bases, with 9 bases between. The CDR3 sequence is 13 residues long. The clonotype was recovered from a boy aged 5-17 years in good health and CMV-seronegative. The rearrangement links TRBV6-1 to TRBJ1-5; D is undetermined. The sequenced sample was PBMCs. In DNA form, the CDR3 reads TGTGCCAGCAGTGTGTCGGAGTATCAGCCCCAGCATTTT. Amino acid sequence: CASSVSEYQPQHF.